The entry below describes one T cell receptor beta chain. Antigen unknown. It was the library that attached unique molecular identifiers to individual cDNA molecules. TCRdb recomputed calls from the RACE reads with MiXCR, one row per CDR3 protein. The data show about 51,000 distinct CDR3 sequences, about 9.4% seen once. The time point was: pre-sensitization, week 0. Noted treatment: therapeutic diphenylcyclopropenone sensitization with weekly scalp DPC. The data stem from a study of human T cells and chemical hapten exposure. General study points: While controls formed fewer of them, expanded TCRs formed significantly more large CDR3 similarity clusters.

Germline V gene lookup returns CDR1 WSHSY and CDR2 SAAADI. V shed 5 bases and J shed 5 bases, with 9 bases lying between them. The CDR3 sequence is 12 residues long. V is TRBV10-2 and J is TRBJ1-1; D remains unclear. This receptor was identified in a woman aged 40 to 55 with alopecia areata. Some clones in this sample may be carry-over from other donors' samples. The input for sequencing was whole blood, taken in connection with sensitization to the hapten diphenylcyclopropenone (DPC). CDR3 region: CASSIQGTEAFF. The CDR3 nucleotides read TGCGCCAGCAGTATCCAAGGGACTGAAGCTTTCTTT.